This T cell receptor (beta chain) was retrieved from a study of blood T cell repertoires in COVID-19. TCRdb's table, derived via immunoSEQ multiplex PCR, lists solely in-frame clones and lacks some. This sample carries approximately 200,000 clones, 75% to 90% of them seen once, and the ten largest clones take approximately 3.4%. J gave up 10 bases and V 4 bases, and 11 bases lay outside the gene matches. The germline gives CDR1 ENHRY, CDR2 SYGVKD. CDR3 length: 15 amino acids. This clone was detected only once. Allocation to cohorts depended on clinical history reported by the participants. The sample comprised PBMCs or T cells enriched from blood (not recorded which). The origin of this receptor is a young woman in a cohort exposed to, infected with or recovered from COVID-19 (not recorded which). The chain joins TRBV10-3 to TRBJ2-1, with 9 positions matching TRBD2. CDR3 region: CAISAQRGAIREQFF. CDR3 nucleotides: TGTGCCATCAGTGCCCAGCGGGGGGCCATCCGGGAGCAGTTCTTC.